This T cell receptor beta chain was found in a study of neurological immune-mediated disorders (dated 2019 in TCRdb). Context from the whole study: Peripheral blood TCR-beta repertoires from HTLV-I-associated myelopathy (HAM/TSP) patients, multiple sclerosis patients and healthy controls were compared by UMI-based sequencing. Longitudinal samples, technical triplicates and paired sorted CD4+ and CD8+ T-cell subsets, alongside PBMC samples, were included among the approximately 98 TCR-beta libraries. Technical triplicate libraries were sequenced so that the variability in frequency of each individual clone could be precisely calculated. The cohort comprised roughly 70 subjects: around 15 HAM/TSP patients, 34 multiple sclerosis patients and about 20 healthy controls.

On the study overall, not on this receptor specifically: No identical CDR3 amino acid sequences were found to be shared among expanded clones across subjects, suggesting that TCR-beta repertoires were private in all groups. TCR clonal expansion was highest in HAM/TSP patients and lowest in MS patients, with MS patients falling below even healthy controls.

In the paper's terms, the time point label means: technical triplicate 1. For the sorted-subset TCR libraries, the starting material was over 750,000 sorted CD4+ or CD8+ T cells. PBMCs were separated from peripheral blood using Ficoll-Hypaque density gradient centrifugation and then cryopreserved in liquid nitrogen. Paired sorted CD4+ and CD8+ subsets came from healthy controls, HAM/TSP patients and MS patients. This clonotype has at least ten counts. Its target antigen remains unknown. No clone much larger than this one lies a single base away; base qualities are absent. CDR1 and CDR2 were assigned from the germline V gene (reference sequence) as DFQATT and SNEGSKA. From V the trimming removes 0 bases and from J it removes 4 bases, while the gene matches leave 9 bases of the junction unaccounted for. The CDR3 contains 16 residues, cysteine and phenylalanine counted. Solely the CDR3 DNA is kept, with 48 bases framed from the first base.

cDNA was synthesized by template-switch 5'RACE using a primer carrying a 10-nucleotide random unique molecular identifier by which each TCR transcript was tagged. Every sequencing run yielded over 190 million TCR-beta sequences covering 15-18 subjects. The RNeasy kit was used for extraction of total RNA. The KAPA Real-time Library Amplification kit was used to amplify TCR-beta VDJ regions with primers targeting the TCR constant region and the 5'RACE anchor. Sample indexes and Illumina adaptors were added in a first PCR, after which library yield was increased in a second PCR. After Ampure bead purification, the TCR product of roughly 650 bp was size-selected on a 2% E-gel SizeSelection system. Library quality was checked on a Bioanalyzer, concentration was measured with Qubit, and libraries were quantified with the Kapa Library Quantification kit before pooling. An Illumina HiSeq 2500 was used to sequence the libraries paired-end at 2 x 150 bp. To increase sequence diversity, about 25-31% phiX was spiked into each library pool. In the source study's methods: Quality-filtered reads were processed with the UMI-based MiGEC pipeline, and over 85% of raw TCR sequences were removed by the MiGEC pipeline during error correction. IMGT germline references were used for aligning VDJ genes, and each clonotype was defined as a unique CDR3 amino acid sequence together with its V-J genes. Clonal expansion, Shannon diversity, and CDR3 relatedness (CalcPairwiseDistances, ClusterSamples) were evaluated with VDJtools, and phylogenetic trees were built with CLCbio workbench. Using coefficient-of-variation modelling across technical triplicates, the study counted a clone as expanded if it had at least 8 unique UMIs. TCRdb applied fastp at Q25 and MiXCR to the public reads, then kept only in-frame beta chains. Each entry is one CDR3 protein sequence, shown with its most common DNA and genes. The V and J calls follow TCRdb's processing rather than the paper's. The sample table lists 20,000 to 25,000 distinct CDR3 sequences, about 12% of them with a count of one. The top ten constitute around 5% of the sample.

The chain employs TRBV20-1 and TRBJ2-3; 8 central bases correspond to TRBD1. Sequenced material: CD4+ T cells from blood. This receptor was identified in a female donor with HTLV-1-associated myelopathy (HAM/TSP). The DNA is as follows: TGCAGTGCTAGAGAGGTGGGGTACAGGGGGTCAGATACGCAGTATTTT. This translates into CSAREVGYRGSDTQYF.